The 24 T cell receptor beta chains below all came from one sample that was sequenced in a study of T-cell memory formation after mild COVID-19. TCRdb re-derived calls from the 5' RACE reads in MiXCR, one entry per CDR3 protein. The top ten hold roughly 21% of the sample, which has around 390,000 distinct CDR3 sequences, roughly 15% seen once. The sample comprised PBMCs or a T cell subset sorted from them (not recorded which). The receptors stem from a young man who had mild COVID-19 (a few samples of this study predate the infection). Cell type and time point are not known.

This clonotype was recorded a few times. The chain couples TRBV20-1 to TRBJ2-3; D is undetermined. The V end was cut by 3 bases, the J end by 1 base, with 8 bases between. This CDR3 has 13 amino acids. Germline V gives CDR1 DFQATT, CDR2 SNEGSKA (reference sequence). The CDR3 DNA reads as TGCAGTGCTAGCCTCGTCGGCACAGATACGCAGTATTTT. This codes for CSASLVGTDTQYF.

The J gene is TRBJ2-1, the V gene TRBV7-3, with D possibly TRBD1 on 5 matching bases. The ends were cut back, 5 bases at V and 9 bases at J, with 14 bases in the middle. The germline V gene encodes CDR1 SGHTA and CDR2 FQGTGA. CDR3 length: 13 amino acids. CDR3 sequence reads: CASSRSVDTEQFF. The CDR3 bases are TGTGCCAGCAGCCGCAGCGTGGACACTGAGCAGTTCTTC.

The CDR3 is CASSTTRQQETQYF. DNA for the CDR3: TGTGCCAGCAGCACCACCCGACAGCAAGAGACCCAGTACTTC. This chain links TRBV7-9 with TRBJ2-5, with D possibly being TRBD1 (5 bases). This CDR3 region has 14 residues. V was trimmed by 5 bases and J by 2 bases, leaving 12 bases between them. Germline values: CDR1 SEHNR, CDR2 FQNEAQ (reference sequence). The variable domain in full, completed from reference TRBV7-9 and TRBJ2-5, reads DTGVSQNPRHKITKRGQNVTFRCDPISEHNRLYWYRQTLGQGPEFLTYFQNEAQLEKSRLLSDRFSAERPKGSFSTLEIQRTEQGDSAMYLCASSTTRQQETQYFGPGTRLLVL.

In nucleotides, the CDR3 is TGTGCCAGCAGGAATTTTAGTCGTGGGGGCTCCTCCTCCTACGAGCAGTACTTC. This encodes CASRNFSRGGSSSYEQYF. The chain links TRBV21-1 to TRBJ2-7; the table gives TRBD1 as D, unverified against the DNA. TRBV21-1 is a documented pseudogene. CDR3 length: 18 amino acids.

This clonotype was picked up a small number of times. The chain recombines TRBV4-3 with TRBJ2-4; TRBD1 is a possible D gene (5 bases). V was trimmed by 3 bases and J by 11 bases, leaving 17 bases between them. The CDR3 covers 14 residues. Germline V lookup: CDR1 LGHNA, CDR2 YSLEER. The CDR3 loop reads CASSHASDQGVQYF. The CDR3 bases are TGCGCCAGCAGCCATGCGTCAGACCAGGGTGTTCAGTACTTC.

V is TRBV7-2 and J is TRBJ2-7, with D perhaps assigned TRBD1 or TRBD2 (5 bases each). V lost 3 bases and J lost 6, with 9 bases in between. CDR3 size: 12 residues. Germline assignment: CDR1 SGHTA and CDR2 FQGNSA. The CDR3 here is CASSFWGSEQYF. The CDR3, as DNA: TGTGCCAGCAGCTTCTGGGGGTCCGAGCAGTACTTC.

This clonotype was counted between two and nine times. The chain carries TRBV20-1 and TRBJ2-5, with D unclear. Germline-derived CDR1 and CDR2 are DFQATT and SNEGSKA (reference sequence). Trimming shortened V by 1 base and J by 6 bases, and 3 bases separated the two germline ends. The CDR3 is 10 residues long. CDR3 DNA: TGCAGTGCTAGAGGACAGACCCAGTACTTC. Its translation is CSARGQTQYF.

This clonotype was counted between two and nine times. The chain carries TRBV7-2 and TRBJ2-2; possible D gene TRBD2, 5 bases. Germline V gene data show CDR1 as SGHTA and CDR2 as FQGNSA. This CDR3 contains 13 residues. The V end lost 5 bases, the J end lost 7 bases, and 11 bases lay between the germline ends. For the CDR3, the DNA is TGTGCCAGCAGCCCCCGGACTTTCGGGGAGCTGTTTTTT. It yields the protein CASSPRTFGELFF. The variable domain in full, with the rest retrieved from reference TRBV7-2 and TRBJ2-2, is GAGVSQSPSNKVTEKGKDVELRCDPISGHTALYWYRQSLGQGLEFLIYFQGNSAPDKSGLPSDRFSAERTGGSVSTLTIQRTQQEDSAVYLCASSPRTFGELFFGEGSRLTVL.

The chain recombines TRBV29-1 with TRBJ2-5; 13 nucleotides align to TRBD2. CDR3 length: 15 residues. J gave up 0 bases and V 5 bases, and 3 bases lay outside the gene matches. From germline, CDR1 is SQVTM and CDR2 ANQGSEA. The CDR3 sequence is CSVSGLAGDQETQYF. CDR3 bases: TGCAGCGTTTCCGGACTAGCGGGAGACCAAGAGACCCAGTACTTC.

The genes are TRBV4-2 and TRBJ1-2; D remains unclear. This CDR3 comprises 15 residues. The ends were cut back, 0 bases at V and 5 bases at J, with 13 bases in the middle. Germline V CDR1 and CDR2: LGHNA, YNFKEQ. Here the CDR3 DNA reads TGTGCCAGCAGCCAAGATCTGGGAGTTAGGTATGGCTACACCTTC. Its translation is CASSQDLGVRYGYTF.

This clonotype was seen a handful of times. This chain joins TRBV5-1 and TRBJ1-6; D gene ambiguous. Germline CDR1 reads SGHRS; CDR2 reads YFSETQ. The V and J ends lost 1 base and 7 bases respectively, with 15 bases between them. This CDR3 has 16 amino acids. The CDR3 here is CASSLQSSHMNSPLHF. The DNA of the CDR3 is TGCGCCAGCAGCTTGCAAAGTTCGCATATGAATTCACCCCTCCACTTT.

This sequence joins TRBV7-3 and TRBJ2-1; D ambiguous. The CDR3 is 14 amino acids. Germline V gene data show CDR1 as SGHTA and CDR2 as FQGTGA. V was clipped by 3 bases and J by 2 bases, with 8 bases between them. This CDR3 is CASSFYGPYNEQFF. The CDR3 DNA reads TGTGCCAGCAGCTTTTATGGCCCCTACAATGAGCAGTTCTTC.

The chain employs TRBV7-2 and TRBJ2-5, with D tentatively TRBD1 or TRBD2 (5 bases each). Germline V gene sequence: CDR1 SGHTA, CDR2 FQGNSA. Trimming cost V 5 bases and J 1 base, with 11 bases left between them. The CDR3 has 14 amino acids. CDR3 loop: CASSPGTLQETQYF. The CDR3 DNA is TGTGCCAGCAGCCCTGGGACCCTCCAAGAGACCCAGTACTTC.

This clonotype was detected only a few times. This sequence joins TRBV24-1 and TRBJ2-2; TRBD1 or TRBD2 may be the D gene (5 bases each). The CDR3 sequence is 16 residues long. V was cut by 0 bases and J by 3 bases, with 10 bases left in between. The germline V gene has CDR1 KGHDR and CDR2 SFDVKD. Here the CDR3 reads CATSDLSGRDTGELFF. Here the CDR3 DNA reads TGTGCCACCAGTGATTTGTCAGGGAGAGACACCGGGGAGCTGTTTTTT.

Here the CDR3 reads CASSVVTGPTGELFF. The CDR3 DNA follows: TGCGCCAGCAGCGTGGTGACAGGACCCACCGGGGAGCTGTTTTTT. The gene calls are TRBV5-1 and TRBJ2-2; TRBD1 might be the D (6 bases). Germline values: CDR1 SGHRS, CDR2 YFSETQ. The CDR3 consists of 15 residues. The V gene lost 4 bases and the J gene lost 4 bases, with 14 bases spanning the gap. Based on the CDR3 plus reference TRBV5-1 and TRBJ2-2, the full variable domain is KAGVTQTPRYLIKTRGQQVTLSCSPISGHRSVSWYQQTPGQGLQFLFEYFSETQRNKGNFPGRFSGRQFSNSRSEMNVSTLELGDSALYLCASSVVTGPTGELFFGEGSRLTVL.

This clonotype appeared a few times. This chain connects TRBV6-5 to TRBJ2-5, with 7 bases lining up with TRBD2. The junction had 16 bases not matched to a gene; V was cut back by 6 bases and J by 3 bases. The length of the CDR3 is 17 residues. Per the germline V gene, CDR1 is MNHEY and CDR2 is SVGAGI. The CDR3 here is CASRPSLAGIVKETQYF. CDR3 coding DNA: TGTGCCAGCAGGCCCTCTTTAGCGGGTATAGTAAAAGAGACCCAGTACTTC.

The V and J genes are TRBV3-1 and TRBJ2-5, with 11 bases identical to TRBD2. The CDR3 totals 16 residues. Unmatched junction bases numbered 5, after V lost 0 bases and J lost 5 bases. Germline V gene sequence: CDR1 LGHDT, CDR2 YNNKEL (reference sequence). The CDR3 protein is CASSQDVGTSGETQYF. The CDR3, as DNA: TGTGCCAGCAGCCAAGATGTAGGGACTAGCGGCGAGACCCAGTACTTC.

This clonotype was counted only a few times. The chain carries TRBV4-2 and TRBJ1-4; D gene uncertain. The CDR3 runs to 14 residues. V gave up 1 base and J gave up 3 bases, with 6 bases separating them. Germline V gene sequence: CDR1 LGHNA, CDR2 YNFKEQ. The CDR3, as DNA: TGTGCCAGCAGCCAAGGCGGCGCTAATGAAAAACTGTTTTTT. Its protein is CASSQGGANEKLFF.

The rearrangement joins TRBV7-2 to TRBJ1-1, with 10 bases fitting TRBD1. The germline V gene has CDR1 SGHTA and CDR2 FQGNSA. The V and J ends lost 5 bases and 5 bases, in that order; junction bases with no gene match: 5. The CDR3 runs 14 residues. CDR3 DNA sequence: TGTGCCAGCAGCGCCGGGACAGGGGTGACTGAAGCTTTCTTT. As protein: CASSAGTGVTEAFF. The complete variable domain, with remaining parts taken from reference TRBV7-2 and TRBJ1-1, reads GAGVSQSPSNKVTEKGKDVELRCDPISGHTALYWYRQSLGQGLEFLIYFQGNSAPDKSGLPSDRFSAERTGGSVSTLTIQRTQQEDSAVYLCASSAGTGVTEAFFGQGTRLTVV.

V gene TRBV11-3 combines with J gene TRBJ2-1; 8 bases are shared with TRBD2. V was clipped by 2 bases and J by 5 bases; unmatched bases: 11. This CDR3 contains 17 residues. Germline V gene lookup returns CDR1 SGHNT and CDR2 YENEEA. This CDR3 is CASSLRSPGGYNNEQFF. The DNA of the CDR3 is TGTGCCAGCAGCTTACGTAGTCCGGGGGGGTACAACAATGAGCAGTTCTTC. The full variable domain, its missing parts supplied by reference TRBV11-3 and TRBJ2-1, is EAGVVQSPRYKIIEKKQPVAFWCNPISGHNTLYWYLQNLGQGPELLIRYENEEAVDDSQLPKDRFSAERLKGVDSTLKIQPAELGDSAVYLCASSLRSPGGYNNEQFFGPGTRLTVL.

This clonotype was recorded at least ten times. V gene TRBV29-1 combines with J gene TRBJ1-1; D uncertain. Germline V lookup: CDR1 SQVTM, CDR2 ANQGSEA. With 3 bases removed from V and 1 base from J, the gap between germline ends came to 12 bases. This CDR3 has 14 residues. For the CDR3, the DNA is TGCAGCGTTGAGATAGGGATGGAGAACACTGAAGCTTTCTTT. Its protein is CSVEIGMENTEAFF. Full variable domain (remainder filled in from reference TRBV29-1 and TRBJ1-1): SAVISQKPSRDICQRGTSLTIQCQVDSQVTMMFWYRQQPGQSLTLIATANQGSEATYESGFVIDKFPISRPNLTFSTLTVSNMSPEDSSIYLCSVEIGMENTEAFFGQGTRLTVV.

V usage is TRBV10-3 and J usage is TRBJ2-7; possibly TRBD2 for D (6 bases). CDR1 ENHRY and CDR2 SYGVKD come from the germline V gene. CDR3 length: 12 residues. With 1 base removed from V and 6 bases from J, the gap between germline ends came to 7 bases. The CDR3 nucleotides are TGTGCCATCAGTGAGTGGGGAGGCGAGCAGTACGTC. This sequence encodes CAISEWGGEQYV.

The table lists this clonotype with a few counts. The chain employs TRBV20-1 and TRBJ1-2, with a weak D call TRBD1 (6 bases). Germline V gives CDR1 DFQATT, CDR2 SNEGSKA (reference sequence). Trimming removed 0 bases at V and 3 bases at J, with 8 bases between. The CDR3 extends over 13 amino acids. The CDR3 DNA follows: TGCAGTGCTAGAGATAAGGGGGACTATGGCTACACCTTC. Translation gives CSARDKGDYGYTF.

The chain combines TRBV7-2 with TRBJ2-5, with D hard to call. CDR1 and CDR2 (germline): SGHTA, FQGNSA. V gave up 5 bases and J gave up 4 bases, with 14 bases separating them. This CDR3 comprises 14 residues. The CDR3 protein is CASSVNLGRETQYF. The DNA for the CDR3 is TGTGCCAGCAGCGTTAATCTTGGGCGAGAGACCCAGTACTTC. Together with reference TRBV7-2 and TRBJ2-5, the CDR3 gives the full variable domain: GAGVSQSPSNKVTEKGKDVELRCDPISGHTALYWYRQSLGQGLEFLIYFQGNSAPDKSGLPSDRFSAERTGGSVSTLTIQRTQQEDSAVYLCASSVNLGRETQYFGPGTRLLVL.